This TCR beta chain originates from a study of blood T cell repertoires in COVID-19. Study as a whole: The United States, Italy and Spain were the sources of the acute and convalescent COVID-19 samples. PBMCs, B-cell-depleted T cells, or T cells provided the cDNA or gDNA that made up the material.

As handled by the study authors: Reference gene primer amplification gave nucleated cell count estimates. The table came from immunoSEQ multiplex PCR; TCRdb's copy has only in-frame clones and leaves some out. From that table come the V and J calls and clone size; the DNA was used to work out D and trimming. This repertoire shows around 250,000 clones, 85% to 90% found once; its top ten account for about 3.6%. The germline gives CDR1 GTSNPN, CDR2 SVGIG (reference sequence). The CDR3 runs to 16 residues. V was clipped by 0 bases and J by 2 bases; unmatched bases: 8. This rearrangement joins TRBV30 to TRBJ2-7; 9 bases fit TRBD1. Sequencing was performed on peripheral blood. The TCR was taken from a man between 18 and 35 years old with active or convalescent COVID-19. The CDR3 DNA is TGTGCCTGGAGTGTAGGAACCGGGACAGGGACCTACGAGCAGTACTTC. Translating it yields CAWSVGTGTGTYEQYF.